This TCR beta chain was found in a study of cytomegalovirus exposure and HLA in healthy donors. Regarding the study as a whole: Sequencing depth roughly uniform across donors was assumed in presence/absence analyses. Some TCR beta chains (roughly 150 of them) were listed as cytomegalovirus-associated.

Germline trimming cut 0 bases from V and 7 bases from J; bases unmatched to any gene: 10. Germline V gene sequence: CDR1 MGHRA, CDR2 YSYEKL. The CDR3 totals 17 residues. As to this clone: No antigen is known for it.

The PCR employed 60 Vbeta primers together with 13 Jbeta primers. Assay: immunoSEQ multiplex PCR; the TCRdb copy retains only in-frame clones and omits some. The data hold 54,000 or so clones, with 70% observed a single time. The receptor was derived from a woman aged 60-70 years in good health and CMV-seropositive. The rearrangement joins TRBV4-1 to TRBJ1-4; 8 nucleotides agree with TRBD1. Sequencing input: PBMCs. The CDR3: CASSQERVPGGREKLFF. The CDR3 DNA follows: TGCGCCAGCAGCCAAGAAAGGGTCCCAGGGGGCCGTGAAAAACTGTTTTTT.